This record concerns one T cell receptor beta chain sequence. Its antigen is still unknown. The input lacks base qualities; no much larger clone sits a single base away. The data were obtained in a study of T cells in Graves' hyperthyroidism and ophthalmopathy (dated 2019 in TCRdb). Broadly, across the study: Peripheral blood samples were taken at initial diagnosis, before any treatment was given. Whether ophthalmopathy could be predicted prospectively was tested in an independent validation cohort made up of 18 to 20 hyperthyroidism patients plus 17 patients who later progressed to ophthalmopathy. To identify TCR V-J signatures that set the groups apart, the researchers used a discovery cohort of 90 to 100 patients, made up of under 50 with Graves' ophthalmopathy and about 60 with stable Graves' hyperthyroidism. The 85 to 100 discovery patients were randomly split 7:3 into training and test sets. TCR Vbeta CDR3 sequencing of 130 to 150 peripheral blood samples (fewer than 45 ophthalmopathy, about 80 hyperthyroidism and approximately 17 progressor patients) is reported in the paper. Once sampling was done, hyperthyroidism patients were given methimazole at a starting dose of 30 mg daily, whereas ophthalmopathy patients were given high-dose intravenous methylprednisolone. Thyroid tissue and blood T-cell repertoires from several Graves' hyperthyroidism patients were also compared in the study. Study-wide findings and limitations: No statistical method was used to set the sample size in advance, and investigators knew the group allocation. Blood samples also contained most of the expanded thyroid clonotypes (frequency above 0.001), which suggests that blood repertoires may reflect thyroid immune responses. In validation, the model predicted progression to ophthalmopathy a median of roughly six months before onset, with roughly 71% sensitivity and 72.22% specificity. A model built on a 13 V-J signature distinguished ophthalmopathy from stable hyperthyroidism, reaching around 87% sensitivity and 81% to 83% specificity in cross-validation and 80%/75% in testing.

The CDR3 covers 17 residues, taking in both the cysteine and the phenylalanine. The sequence is cut down to CDR3 DNA, 51 bases in frame from base 1. V was cut back by 7 bases and J by 0 bases, leaving a gap of 19 bases between them. The germline V gene encodes CDR1 LNHDA and CDR2 SQIVND (reference sequence). Moderately to severely active disease, a Clinical Activity Score of at least 3, a NOSPECS grade of at least 4, and a duration under 3 months were present in ophthalmopathy patients. Patients with uncontrolled infections, other autoimmune diseases, pregnancy or lactation were excluded. Diagnoses were based on clinical symptoms, serum thyroxine and TRAb, thyroid ultrasound and orbital computed tomography. PBMCs were separated from roughly 10 ml of fresh peripheral blood using Ficoll-Paque density gradient centrifugation. Total RNA was extracted with Trizol reagent, and quality was checked on an Agilent 2100 Bioanalyzer.

Amplification of TCR beta CDR3 regions was carried out from RNA transcripts. The TCR CDR3 was subjected to a first round of RT-PCR using the HTBI primer set and the Qiagen OneStep RT-PCR kit. The libraries were constructed in a second round of multiplex PCR and then size-selected and purified. Paired-end sequencing of the libraries was performed with 100 bp reads on an Illumina HiSeq2000. As for how the authors treated the data: SOAPnuke was used to process the raw data, with reads discarded if the reads contained adapters or uncalled bases, had a mean Phred below 15, or lacked an exact constant-primer or identifier match. High-quality paired reads were merged using COPE v1.2.5, and each unique nucleotide sequence was defined as a clonotype. Clonotypes were aligned to IMGT TRBV, TRBD and TRBJ reference segments using MiTCR v1.1. The analysis was restricted to V-J combinations with a frequency above 0.0001, which together covered 99.2% of the repertoires. The TCS score was defined as the ratio of F50 (clonal expansion) to E x V (chaos), calculated using BLOSUM62-based TCRdist between CDR3 peptides within each V-J. Welch's t-statistics and random forest reduced roughly 530 V-J features to under 15, which were used in a naive Bayes classifier (R e1071). TCRdb reanalyzed the raw reads on its own, using fastp at Q25 for trimming and MiXCR for clone calling, and kept in-frame beta chains. Rows with a matching CDR3 protein are joined into one entry that keeps the most common DNA and genes. The V and J calls and clone size are TCRdb's, not the authors'. The sample yields 400,000 to 600,000 distinct CDR3 sequences; roughly 15% were counted once. Around 32% of the sample is taken by the ten largest.

Sequenced: blood. The rearrangement joined TRBV19 to TRBJ2-1; the D gene is perhaps TRBD2, from 5 matching bases. The source is a woman aged 30 to 39 with Graves' ophthalmopathy. This receptor carries the CDR3 CASNSPRGLSSYNEQFF. The DNA sequence is given as TGTGCCAGTAATTCCCCCAGAGGGCTAAGCTCCTACAATGAGCAGTTCTTC.